A single T cell receptor (beta chain) is shown here with its context. The J segment lost 4 bases and the V segment lost 10 bases, leaving 11 bases of the junction unmatched. Germline V gene data show CDR1 as LNHDA and CDR2 as SQIVND (reference sequence). The CDR3 spans 15 residues. Repertoires were generated with immunoSEQ multiplex PCR, while TCRdb's copy carries only in-frame clones and drops some. This table has roughly 82,000 clones, 80% to 90% appearing once. This sample was taken from a study of radiation and T cells in renal cell carcinoma. Time point described: blood 4 weeks post-SBRT, at nephrectomy. This sample's treatment: 15 Gy SBRT to primary tumor, nephrectomy 4 weeks later. Nephrectomy followed 15 Gy stereotactic body radiation by 4 weeks.

This sequence originates from a woman aged 70-85 years with renal cell carcinoma. The specimen was blood, collected from a patient whose treatment included radiotherapy and nephrectomy. The chain employs TRBV19 and TRBJ2-1; 9 nucleotides agree with TRBD2. CDR3 nucleotide sequence: TGTGCCACCAAGGCGGGGGGGCGGGATTACAATGAGCAGTTCTTC. Translation: CATKAGGRDYNEQFF. The complete variable domain, with remaining parts taken from reference TRBV19 and TRBJ2-1, reads DGGITQSPKYLFRKEGQNVTLSCEQNLNHDAMYWYRQDPGQGLRLIYYSQIVNDFQKGDIAEGYSVSREKKESFPLTVTSAQKNPTAFYLCATKAGGRDYNEQFFGPGTRLTVL.